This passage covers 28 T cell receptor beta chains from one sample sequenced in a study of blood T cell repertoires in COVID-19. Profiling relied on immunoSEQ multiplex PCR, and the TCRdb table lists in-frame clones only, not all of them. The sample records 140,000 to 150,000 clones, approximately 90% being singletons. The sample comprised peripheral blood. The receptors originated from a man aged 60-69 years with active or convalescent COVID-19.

CDR3 sequence: CASSPHQRGSYNEQFF. In DNA, the CDR3 is TGTGCCAGCAGCCCCCACCAACGGGGATCTTACAATGAGCAGTTCTTC. V is TRBV5-4 and J is TRBJ2-1; D is perhaps TRBD2 (5 bases). Trimming shortened V by 4 bases and J by 4 bases, and 18 bases separated the two germline ends. Germline lookup yields CDR1 SGHNT and CDR2 YYREEE (reference sequence). There are 16 residues in the CDR3.

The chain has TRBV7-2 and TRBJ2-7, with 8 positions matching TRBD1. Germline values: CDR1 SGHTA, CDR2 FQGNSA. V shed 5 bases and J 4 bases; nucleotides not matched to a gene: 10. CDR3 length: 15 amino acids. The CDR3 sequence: CASSPQGTGLYEQYF. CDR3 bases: TGTGCCAGCAGCCCCCAAGGGACAGGTTTGTACGAGCAGTACTTC.

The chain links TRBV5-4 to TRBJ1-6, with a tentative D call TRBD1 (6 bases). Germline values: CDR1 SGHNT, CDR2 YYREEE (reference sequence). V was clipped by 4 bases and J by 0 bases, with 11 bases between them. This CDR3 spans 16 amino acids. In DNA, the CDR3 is TGTGCCAGCAGCGCCGACAGGAGCTCCTATAATTCACCCCTCCACTTT. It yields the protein CASSADRSSYNSPLHF.

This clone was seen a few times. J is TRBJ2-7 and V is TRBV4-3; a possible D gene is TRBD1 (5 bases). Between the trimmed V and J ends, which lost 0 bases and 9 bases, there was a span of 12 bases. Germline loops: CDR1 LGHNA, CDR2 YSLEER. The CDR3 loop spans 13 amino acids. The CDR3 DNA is TGCGCCAGCAGCCAAGACCAGGGCCACCCGCAGTACTTC. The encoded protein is CASSQDQGHPQYF.

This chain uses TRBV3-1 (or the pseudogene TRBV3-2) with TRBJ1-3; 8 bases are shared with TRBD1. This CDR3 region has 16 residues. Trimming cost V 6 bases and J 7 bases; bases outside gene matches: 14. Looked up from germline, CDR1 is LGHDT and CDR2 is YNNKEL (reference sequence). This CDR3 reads CASRTHRGVGLNTIYF. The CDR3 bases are TGTGCCAGCAGGACCCACAGGGGGGTGGGTTTGAACACCATATATTTT.

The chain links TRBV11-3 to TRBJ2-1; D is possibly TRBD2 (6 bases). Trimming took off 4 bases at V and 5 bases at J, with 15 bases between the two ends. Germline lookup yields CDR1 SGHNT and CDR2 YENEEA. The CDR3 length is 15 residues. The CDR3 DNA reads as TGTGCCAGCAGCTGCGGGGCAGGGAGACACAATGAGCAGTTCTTC. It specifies CASSCGAGRHNEQFF. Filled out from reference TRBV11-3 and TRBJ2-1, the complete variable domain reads EAGVVQSPRYKIIEKKQPVAFWCNPISGHNTLYWYLQNLGQGPELLIRYENEEAVDDSQLPKDRFSAERLKGVDSTLKIQPAELGDSAVYLCASSCGAGRHNEQFFGPGTRLTVL.

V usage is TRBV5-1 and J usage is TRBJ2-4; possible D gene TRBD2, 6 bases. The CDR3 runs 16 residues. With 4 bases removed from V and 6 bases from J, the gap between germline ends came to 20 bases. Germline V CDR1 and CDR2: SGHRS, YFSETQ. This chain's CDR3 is CASSPQEAGLINIQYF. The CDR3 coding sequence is TGCGCCAGCAGCCCCCAAGAGGCGGGACTCATAAACATTCAGTACTTC.

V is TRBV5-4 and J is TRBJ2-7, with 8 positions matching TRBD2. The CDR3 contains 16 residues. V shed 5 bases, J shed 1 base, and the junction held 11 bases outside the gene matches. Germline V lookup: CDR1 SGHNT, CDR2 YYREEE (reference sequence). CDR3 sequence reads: CASSPFVAGGSYEQYF. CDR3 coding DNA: TGTGCCAGCAGTCCATTCGTCGCGGGGGGTTCCTACGAGCAGTACTTC.

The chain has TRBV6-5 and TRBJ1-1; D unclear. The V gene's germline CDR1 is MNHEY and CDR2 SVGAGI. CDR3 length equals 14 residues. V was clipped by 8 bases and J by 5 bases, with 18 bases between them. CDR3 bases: TGTGCCAGCCACCACGCACTCCGAGGGACTGAAGCTTTCTTT. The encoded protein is CASHHALRGTEAFF.

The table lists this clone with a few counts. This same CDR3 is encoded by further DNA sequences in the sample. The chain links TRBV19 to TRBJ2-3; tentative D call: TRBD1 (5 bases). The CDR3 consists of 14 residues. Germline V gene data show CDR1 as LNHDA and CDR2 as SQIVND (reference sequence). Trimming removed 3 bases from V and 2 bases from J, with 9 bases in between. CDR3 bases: TGTGCCAGTAGTATCGAGGACACCACAGATACGCAGTATTTT. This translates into CASSIEDTTDTQYF.

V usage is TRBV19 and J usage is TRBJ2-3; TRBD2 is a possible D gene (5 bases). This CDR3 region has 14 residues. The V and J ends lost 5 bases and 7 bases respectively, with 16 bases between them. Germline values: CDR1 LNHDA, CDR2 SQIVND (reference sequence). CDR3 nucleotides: TGTGCCAGTAGTGTGTCCGGTCCGGGGTATACGCAGTATTTT. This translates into CASSVSGPGYTQYF. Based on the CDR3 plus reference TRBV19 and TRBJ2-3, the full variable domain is DGGITQSPKYLFRKEGQNVTLSCEQNLNHDAMYWYRQDPGQGLRLIYYSQIVNDFQKGDIAEGYSVSREKKESFPLTVTSAQKNPTAFYLCASSVSGPGYTQYFGPGTRLTVL.

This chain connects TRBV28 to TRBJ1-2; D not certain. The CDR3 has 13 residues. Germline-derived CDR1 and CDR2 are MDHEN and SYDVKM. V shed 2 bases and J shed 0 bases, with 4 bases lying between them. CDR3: CASSLRANYGYTF. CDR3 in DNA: TGTGCCAGCAGTTTACGGGCTAACTATGGCTACACCTTC.

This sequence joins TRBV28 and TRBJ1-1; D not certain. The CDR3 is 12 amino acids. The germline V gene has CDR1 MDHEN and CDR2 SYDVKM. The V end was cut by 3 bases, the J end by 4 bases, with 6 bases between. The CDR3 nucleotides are TGTGCCAGCAGTTTTCGCGGCACTGAAGCTTTCTTT. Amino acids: CASSFRGTEAFF.

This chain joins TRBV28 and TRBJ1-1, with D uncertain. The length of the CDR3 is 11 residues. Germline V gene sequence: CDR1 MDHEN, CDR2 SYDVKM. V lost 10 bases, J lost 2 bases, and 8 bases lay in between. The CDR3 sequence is CAIHSNTEAFF. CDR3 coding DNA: TGTGCCATACACAGCAACACTGAAGCTTTCTTT.

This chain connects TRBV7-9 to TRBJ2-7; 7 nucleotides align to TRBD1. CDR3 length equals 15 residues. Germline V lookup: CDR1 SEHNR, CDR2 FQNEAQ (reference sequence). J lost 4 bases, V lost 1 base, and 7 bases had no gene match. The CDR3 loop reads CASSLEGGQYYEQYF. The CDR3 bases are TGTGCCAGCAGCTTAGAAGGGGGCCAATATTACGAGCAGTACTTC.

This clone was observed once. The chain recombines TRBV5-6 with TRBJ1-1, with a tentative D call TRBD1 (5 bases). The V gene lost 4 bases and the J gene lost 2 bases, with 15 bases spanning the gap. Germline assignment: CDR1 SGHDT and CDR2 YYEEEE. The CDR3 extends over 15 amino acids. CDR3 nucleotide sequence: TGTGCCAGCAGCGGAACAGGTTCCCCAAACACTGAAGCTTTCTTT. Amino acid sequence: CASSGTGSPNTEAFF.

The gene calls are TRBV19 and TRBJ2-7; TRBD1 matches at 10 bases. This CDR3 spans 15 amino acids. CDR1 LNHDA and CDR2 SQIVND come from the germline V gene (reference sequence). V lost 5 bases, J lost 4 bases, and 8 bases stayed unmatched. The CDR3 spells CASSPQGTGVYEQYF. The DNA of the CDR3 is TGTGCCAGTAGTCCTCAAGGGACAGGGGTTTACGAGCAGTACTTC.

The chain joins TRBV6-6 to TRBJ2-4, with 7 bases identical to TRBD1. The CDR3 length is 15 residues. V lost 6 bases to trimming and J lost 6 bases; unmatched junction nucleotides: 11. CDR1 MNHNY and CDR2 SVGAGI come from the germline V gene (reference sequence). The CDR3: CASSRLGQTLNIQYF. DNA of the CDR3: TGTGCCAGCAGCCGTCTGGGACAGACTTTAAACATTCAGTACTTC.

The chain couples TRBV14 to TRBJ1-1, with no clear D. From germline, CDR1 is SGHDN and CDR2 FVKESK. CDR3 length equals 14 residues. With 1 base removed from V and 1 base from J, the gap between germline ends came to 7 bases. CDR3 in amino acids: CASSQGRKNTEAFF. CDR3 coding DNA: TGTGCCAGCAGCCAAGGCAGAAAGAACACTGAAGCTTTCTTT.

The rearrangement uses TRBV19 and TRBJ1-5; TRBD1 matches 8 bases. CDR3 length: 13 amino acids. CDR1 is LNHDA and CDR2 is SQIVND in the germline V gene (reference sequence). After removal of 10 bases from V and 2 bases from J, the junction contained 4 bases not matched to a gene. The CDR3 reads CATKDRGNQPQHF. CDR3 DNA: TGTGCCACTAAGGACAGGGGCAATCAGCCCCAGCATTTT.

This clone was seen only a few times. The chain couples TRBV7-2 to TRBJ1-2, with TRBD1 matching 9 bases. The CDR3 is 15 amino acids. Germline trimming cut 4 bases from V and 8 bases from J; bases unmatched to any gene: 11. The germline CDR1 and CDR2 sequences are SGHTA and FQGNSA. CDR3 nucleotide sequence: TGTGCCAGCAGCTCCCGACAGGGGGGACTTGAAGGCTACACCTTC. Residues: CASSSRQGGLEGYTF.

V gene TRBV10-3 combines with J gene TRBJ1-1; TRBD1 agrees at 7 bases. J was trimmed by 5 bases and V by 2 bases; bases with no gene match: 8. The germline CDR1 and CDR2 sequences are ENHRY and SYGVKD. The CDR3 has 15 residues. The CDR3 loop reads CAISEVPDRETEAFF. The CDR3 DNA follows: TGTGCCATCAGTGAGGTCCCAGACAGGGAGACTGAAGCTTTCTTT.

The CDR3 nucleotides are TGTGCCTGGAGTGTATCTAGGGGTAGTTCACCCCTCCACTTT. Its protein product is CAWSVSRGSSPLHF. The gene calls are TRBV30 and TRBJ1-6, with a tentative D call TRBD1 (5 bases). V lost 0 bases and J lost 9, with 12 bases in between. CDR3 length equals 14 residues. Germline V gene sequence: CDR1 GTSNPN, CDR2 SVGIG (reference sequence).

The DNA of the CDR3 is TGTGCCAGCAGTTTATTCCCGGGAGAAACGTATGAGCAGTTCTTC. It translates to CASSLFPGETYEQFF. The genes are TRBV27 and TRBJ2-1; possible D gene TRBD2, 6 bases. The CDR3 has 15 amino acids. Germline V gives CDR1 MNHEY, CDR2 SMNVEV (reference sequence). V gave up 1 base and J gave up 8 bases, with 15 bases separating them.

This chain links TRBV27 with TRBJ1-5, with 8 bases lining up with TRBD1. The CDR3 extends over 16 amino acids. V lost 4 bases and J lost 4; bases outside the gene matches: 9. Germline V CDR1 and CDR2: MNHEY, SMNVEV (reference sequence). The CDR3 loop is CASSCPGTGPNQPQHF. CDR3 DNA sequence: TGTGCCAGCAGTTGTCCTGGGACAGGCCCAAATCAGCCCCAGCATTTT.

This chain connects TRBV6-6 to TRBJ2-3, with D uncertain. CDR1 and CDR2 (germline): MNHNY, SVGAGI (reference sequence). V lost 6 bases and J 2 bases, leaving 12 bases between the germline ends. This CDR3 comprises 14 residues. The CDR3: CASRGQVTTDTQYF. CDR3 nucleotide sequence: TGTGCCAGCAGAGGCCAGGTGACCACAGATACGCAGTATTTT.

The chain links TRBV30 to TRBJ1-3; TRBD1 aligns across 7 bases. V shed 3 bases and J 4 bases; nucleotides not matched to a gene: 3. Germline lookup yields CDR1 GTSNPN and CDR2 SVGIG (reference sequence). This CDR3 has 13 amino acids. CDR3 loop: CAWRIRGGNTIYF. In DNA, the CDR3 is TGTGCCTGGAGAATCAGGGGGGGAAACACCATATATTTT.

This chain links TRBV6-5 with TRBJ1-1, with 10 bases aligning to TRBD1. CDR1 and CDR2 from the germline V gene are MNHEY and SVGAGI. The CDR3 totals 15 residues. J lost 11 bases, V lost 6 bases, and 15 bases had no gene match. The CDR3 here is CASSQGPDRGLVAFF. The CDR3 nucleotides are TGTGCCAGCAGCCAAGGCCCTGACAGGGGGCTTGTTGCTTTCTTT.